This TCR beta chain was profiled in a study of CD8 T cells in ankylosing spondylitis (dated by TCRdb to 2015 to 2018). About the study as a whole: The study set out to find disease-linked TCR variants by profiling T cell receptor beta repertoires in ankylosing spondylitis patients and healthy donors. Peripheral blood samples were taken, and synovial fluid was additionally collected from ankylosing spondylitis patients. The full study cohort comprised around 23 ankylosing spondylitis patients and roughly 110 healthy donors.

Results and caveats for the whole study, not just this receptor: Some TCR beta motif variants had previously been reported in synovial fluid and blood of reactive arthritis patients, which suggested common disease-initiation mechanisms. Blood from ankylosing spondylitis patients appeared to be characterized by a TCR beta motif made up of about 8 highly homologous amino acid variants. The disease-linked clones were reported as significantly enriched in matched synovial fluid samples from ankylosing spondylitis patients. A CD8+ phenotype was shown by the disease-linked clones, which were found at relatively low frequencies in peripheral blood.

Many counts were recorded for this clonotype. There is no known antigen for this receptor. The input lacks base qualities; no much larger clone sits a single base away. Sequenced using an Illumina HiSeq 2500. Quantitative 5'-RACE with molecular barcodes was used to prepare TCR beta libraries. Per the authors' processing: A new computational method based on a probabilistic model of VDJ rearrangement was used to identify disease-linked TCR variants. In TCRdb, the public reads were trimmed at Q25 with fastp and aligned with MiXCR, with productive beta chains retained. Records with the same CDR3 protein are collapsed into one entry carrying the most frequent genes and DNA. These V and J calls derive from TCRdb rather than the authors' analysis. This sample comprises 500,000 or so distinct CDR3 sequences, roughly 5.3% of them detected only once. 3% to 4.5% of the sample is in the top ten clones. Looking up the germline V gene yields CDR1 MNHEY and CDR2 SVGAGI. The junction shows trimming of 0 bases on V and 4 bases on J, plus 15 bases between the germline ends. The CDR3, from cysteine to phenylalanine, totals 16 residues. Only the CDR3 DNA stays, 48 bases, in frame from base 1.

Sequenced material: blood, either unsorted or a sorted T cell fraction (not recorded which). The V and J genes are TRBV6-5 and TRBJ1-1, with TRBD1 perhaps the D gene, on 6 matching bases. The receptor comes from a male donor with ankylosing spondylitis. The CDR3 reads CASSYSMGGWGTEAFF. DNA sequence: TGTGCCAGCAGTTACTCGATGGGGGGCTGGGGCACTGAAGCTTTCTTT.